This TCR beta chain stems from a study of shared clonotypes between healthy human individuals. The wider study: A few men and a couple of women, aged 18 to 49, were donors.

Study results and caveats: Unshared clonotypes carried lower generation probabilities than those common to all four donors.

Once extracted for a subset, genomic DNA was divided evenly among several immunoSEQ plates. Sequenced by immunoSEQ multiplex PCR; TCRdb stores in-frame clones only, minus some. The repertoire holds about 2.1 million clones, with around 93% as singletons. Germline V gene data show CDR1 as SGHDN and CDR2 as FVKESK. The CDR3 sequence is 8 residues long. As regards this clone: Its matching antigen is unknown. The junction shows a germline mismatch at one end, possibly a read error.

Terminally differentiated effector memory CD45RA+ cells were excluded from the naive CD8 cells, which were CD45RO-negative and positively selected for CCR7. The V call is TRBV14, the J call TRBJ2-4, with 7 positions matching TRBD1. The sample consisted of naive CD8+ T cells from PBMCs. The origin of this receptor is a young man in good health. Some clones in this sample may be carry-over from other donors' samples. The CDR3 loop reads CASRDRTF. Here the CDR3 DNA reads TGTGCCAGCAGGGACAGGACTTTC. Full variable domain (rest looked up from reference TRBV14 and TRBJ2-4): EAGVTQFPSHSVIEKGQTVTLRCDPISGHDNLYWYRRVMGKEIKFLLHFVKESKQDESGMPNNRFLAERTGGTYSTLKVQPAELEDSGVYFCASRDRTFGAGTRLSVL.